The source of this TCR beta chain is a study of lymphopenia after photon versus proton radiotherapy. As regards this clone: Its specificity is unknown.

Here immunoSEQ multiplex PCR was the method, and the copy in TCRdb shows in-frame clones only, minus some. The sample records approximately 50,000 clones, approximately 82% being singletons. Per the germline V gene, CDR1 is SGHVT and CDR2 is SQSDAQ. The ends were cut back, 4 bases at V and 0 bases at J, with 7 bases in the middle. The CDR3 has 14 amino acids. Broader study findings: Relative stability marked proton patients; photon patients lost diversity and naive cells. In patients who died, overall survival fell as post-nadir TCR diversity dropped more. Oligoclonal CD8+ Temra expansion after nadir drove photon patients' diversity drop.

The chain uses TRBV7-4 and TRBJ1-3; D remains ambiguous. The source is a man aged 50-60 years with gastric cancer. Sequencing used peripheral blood, obtained from a patient treated with photon-based radiotherapy. Here the CDR3 DNA reads TGTGCCAGCAGCTCCCTCGCCTCTGGAAACACCATATATTTT. As protein: CASSSLASGNTIYF.